This T cell receptor (beta chain) was retrieved from a study of T cell responses to AZD1222 COVID-19 vaccine. General study results and limits: A mostly white British donor set with more females was recruited, and clonal diversity was possibly underestimated. Two doses of AZD1222 preceded a rise in Spike-specific TCR breadth and depth. Vaccine-associated CD4 TCRs ranged over spike, dominating at 160-218 and 743-854.

This CDR3 has 14 amino acids. Germline V gene lookup returns CDR1 SGHTA and CDR2 FQGTGA. Trimming took 2 bases from V and 11 from J, leaving 13 bases between them. Worth noting for this clone: The antigen remains undetermined.

TCRdb's copy holds only in-frame clones and misses some; the assay was immunoSEQ multiplex PCR. This repertoire shows 85,000 to 130,000 clones, approximately 89% found once; its top ten account for roughly 3.3%. The material sequenced was peripheral blood, taken 28 days after the second dose of the MenACWY control vaccine. This receptor was taken from an adult who received the MenACWY meningococcal vaccine as a control. The chain joins TRBV7-3 to TRBJ1-6, with D possibly TRBD1 on 5 matching bases. As DNA, the CDR3 is TGTGCCAGCAGCTTAGGGTCGGGGGTGACACCCCTCCACTTT. It yields the protein CASSLGSGVTPLHF.